A selection of T cell receptor beta chains follows, all from one sample in a study of blood T cell repertoires in COVID-19. Assay used: immunoSEQ multiplex PCR; TCRdb lists only in-frame clones, some missing. The data show under 95,000 clones, approximately 83% seen once. The sample comprised peripheral blood. Every receptor here comes from a woman of 80 years or more with acute or convalescent COVID-19. The CDR3 runs from the conserved cysteine through the conserved F or W. A D gene is named only where the DNA matches it firmly. A clone size is listed for some rows: how often the clone was seen (once, few, many), or a class if it is expanded.

length	D	size	V	J	CDR3	DNA
15	.	.	TRBV18	TRBJ2-5	CASSSIRDTQETQYF	TGTGCCAGCTCATCTATCCGGGACACTCAAGAGACCCAGTACTTC
14	.	.	TRBV9	TRBJ1-2	CASSVGHSNYGYTF	TGTGCCAGCAGCGTAGGACATTCTAACTATGGCTACACCTTC
14	TRBD2	.	TRBV29-1	TRBJ2-3	CSVGNGGAGDTQYF	TGCAGCGTTGGAAACGGGGGGGCGGGAGATACGCAGTATTTT
14	.	.	TRBV4-3	TRBJ2-5	CASSQDAARETQYF	TGCGCCAGCAGCCAAGATGCGGCGCGAGAGACCCAGTACTTC
15	TRBD1	.	TRBV30	TRBJ2-7	CAWEKGQGASYEQYF	TGTGCCTGGGAGAAAGGGCAGGGGGCCTCCTACGAGCAGTACTTC
13	.	.	TRBV15	TRBJ1-4	CAISWRTNEKLFF	TGTGCCATTTCGTGGAGGACTAATGAAAAACTGTTTTTT
12	.	.	TRBV24-1	TRBJ2-7	CATSGTEYEQYF	TGTGCCACCAGTGGGACAGAATACGAGCAGTACTTC
15	TRBD2	.	TRBV5-1	TRBJ2-5	CASSSAGTKEETQYF	TGCGCCAGCAGCTCAGCCGGGACTAAGGAAGAGACCCAGTACTTC
14	.	once	TRBV3-1/TRBV3-2	TRBJ1-2	CASSQGQGNYGYTF	TGTGCCAGCAGCCAAGGGCAGGGGAACTATGGCTACACCTTC
14	.	.	TRBV18	TRBJ2-1	CASSQTRIYNEQFF	TGTGCCAGCTCACAAACAAGAATATACAATGAGCAGTTCTTC
16	.	.	TRBV10-1	TRBJ2-3	CASSDPRDRTTDTQYF	TGCGCCAGCAGTGACCCCCGTGACAGGACTACAGATACGCAGTATTTT
14	TRBD1	.	TRBV20-1	TRBJ1-5	CSASRTGIWQPQHF	TGCAGTGCTAGTAGGACAGGGATTTGGCAGCCCCAGCATTTT
14	.	.	TRBV7-2	TRBJ2-7	CASSSSGTAYEQYF	TGTGCCAGCAGCAGTAGCGGGACAGCCTACGAGCAGTACTTC
15	TRBD2	.	TRBV19	TRBJ2-1	CASDAGASGRNEQFF	TGTGCCAGCGACGCCGGGGCTAGCGGGAGGAATGAGCAGTTCTTC
14	.	.	TRBV11-3	TRBJ2-7	CASSLGAPDYEQYF	TGTGCCAGCAGCTTAGGGGCCCCGGACTACGAGCAGTACTTC
12	.	.	TRBV12-3/TRBV12-4	TRBJ1-1	CASSQGFTEAFF	TGTGCCAGCAGCCAGGGGTTCACTGAAGCTTTCTTT
13	.	.	TRBV29-1	TRBJ2-7	CSVDAQGSYEQYF	TGCAGCGTTGATGCTCAGGGTTCCTACGAGCAGTACTTC
15	TRBD1	.	TRBV6-6	TRBJ1-6	CASSYVGTGNSPLHF	TGTGCCAGCAGTTACGTCGGGACAGGGAATTCACCCCTCCACTTT
15	TRBD1	few	TRBV28	TRBJ2-7	CASRQPGGNPYEQYF	TGTGCCAGCAGACAACCAGGGGGCAACCCCTACGAGCAGTACTTC
17	TRBD1	.	TRBV24-1	TRBJ1-1	CATSDFDRGTGNTEAFF	TGTGCCACCAGTGATTTCGACAGGGGGACGGGGAACACTGAAGCTTTCTTT
16	.	.	TRBV9	TRBJ1-3	CASSVATAQIGNTIYF	TGTGCCAGCAGCGTAGCTACAGCACAAATTGGAAACACCATATATTTT
15	TRBD2	.	TRBV6-5	TRBJ2-7	CASRRSSGSGYEQYF	TGTGCCAGCAGGAGAAGTAGCGGGAGTGGCTACGAGCAGTACTTC
14	.	.	TRBV27	TRBJ1-5	CASSLTPRDQPQHF	TGTGCCAGCAGTTTAACCCCGCGGGATCAGCCCCAGCATTTT
14	TRBD1	.	TRBV14	TRBJ2-4	CASSRTGTQNIQYF	TGTGCCAGCAGCCGGACAGGGACCCAAAACATTCAGTACTTC
15	.	.	TRBV3-1/TRBV3-2	TRBJ2-5	CASSSEGGARETQYF	TGTGCCAGCAGCTCAGAGGGGGGGGCCCGAGAGACCCAGTACTTC
11	.	.	TRBV2	TRBJ2-1	CASGGDNEQFF	TGTGCCAGCGGCGGAGACAATGAGCAGTTCTTC
14	.	.	TRBV7-9	TRBJ2-7	CASSLGTEVGEQYF	TGTGCCAGCAGCTTAGGGACGGAGGTGGGGGAGCAGTACTTC
14	TRBD1	.	TRBV3-1/TRBV3-2	TRBJ1-1	CASSQGTGLGEAFF	TGTGCCAGCAGCCAAGGGACAGGGCTGGGTGAAGCTTTCTTT
15	TRBD1	.	TRBV27	TRBJ2-3	CASTPRDRGRQTQYF	TGTGCCAGCACCCCTAGGGACAGGGGGCGTCAAACGCAGTATTTT
17	TRBD2	.	TRBV3-1/TRBV3-2	TRBJ2-7	CASSQDGPGGKANEQYF	TGTGCCAGCAGCCAAGATGGGCCGGGGGGGAAGGCGAACGAGCAGTACTTC
14	.	.	TRBV7-2	TRBJ2-2	CASSLEKGTGELFF	TGTGCCAGCAGCTTAGAGAAGGGGACCGGGGAGCTGTTTTTT
13	.	.	TRBV11-3	TRBJ2-5	CASSLDNWETQYF	TGTGCCAGCAGCTTAGACAACTGGGAGACCCAGTACTTC
16	TRBD2	.	TRBV4-2	TRBJ2-7	CASSPSVGAGAHEQYF	TGTGCCAGCAGCCCCTCGGTTGGGGCGGGAGCCCACGAGCAGTACTTC
13	.	.	TRBV4-1	TRBJ1-2	CASSQYQGLTFTF	TGCGCCAGCAGCCAATATCAGGGGCTCACCTTCACCTTC
16	TRBD1	.	TRBV5-1	TRBJ2-3	CASSPGDSQGTNTQYF	TGCGCCAGCAGCCCCGGGGACAGCCAAGGCACAAATACGCAGTATTTT
11	.	once	TRBV3-1/TRBV3-2	TRBJ2-7	CASSRPGNWYF	TGTGCCAGCAGCCGCCCAGGGAACTGGTACTTC
14	TRBD1	.	TRBV6-4	TRBJ1-1	CASSPGGSGTEAFF	TGTGCCAGCAGCCCAGGGGGCTCGGGCACTGAAGCTTTCTTT
15	TRBD1	.	TRBV11-2	TRBJ2-2	CASSFGQGYTGELFF	TGTGCCAGCAGCTTCGGACAGGGGTACACCGGGGAGCTGTTTTTT